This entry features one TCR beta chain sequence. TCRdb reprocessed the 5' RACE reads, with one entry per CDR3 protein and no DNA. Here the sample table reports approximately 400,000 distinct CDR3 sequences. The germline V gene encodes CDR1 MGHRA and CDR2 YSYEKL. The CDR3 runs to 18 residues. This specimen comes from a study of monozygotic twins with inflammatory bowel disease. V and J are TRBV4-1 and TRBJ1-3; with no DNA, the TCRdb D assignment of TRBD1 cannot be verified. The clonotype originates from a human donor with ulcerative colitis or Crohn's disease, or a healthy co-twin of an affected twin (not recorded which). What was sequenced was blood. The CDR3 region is CASSQQGPHAFSGNTIYF.